This T cell receptor beta chain is drawn from a study of blood T cell repertoires in COVID-19. Across the study: Whether acute or convalescent, the COVID-19 samples came from the United States, Italy and Spain. Sources were T cells, B-cell-depleted T cells, or PBMCs; the material itself was cDNA or gDNA.

Source study methods: The assay estimated nucleated cells by amplifying reference gene primers. Only in-frame clones appear in the TCRdb table, and some are missing; sequencing was by immunoSEQ multiplex PCR. Clone size and V and J calls were adopted from that table, with D and trimming inferred from the DNA. The data show approximately 200,000 clones, around 79% seen once. The CDR3 runs 16 residues. Germline loops: CDR1 SGHKS, CDR2 YYEKEE (reference sequence). After removal of 2 bases from V and 2 bases from J, the junction contained 6 bases not matched to a gene. The receptor's source is a woman between 45 and 60 years old with acute or convalescent COVID-19. The rearrangement joins TRBV5-5 to TRBJ2-1; 8 bases map to TRBD2. Source material: peripheral blood. The CDR3 DNA is TGTGCCAGCAGCTTAAGGGGAGCGGGGGCCTACAATGAGCAGTTCTTC. Encoded protein: CASSLRGAGAYNEQFF.